The T cell receptor (beta chain) described here comes from a study of cytomegalovirus exposure and HLA in healthy donors. Broader study findings: In a later analysis, V- and J-gene trimming of beta chains associated with a DCLRE1C missense variant, replicated independently. Sequencing likely caused a cluster of highly shared sequence variants. Among immune exposure information, only CMV serostatus was available. Reportedly, diagnosis of cytomegalovirus status by the classifier showed high specificity and sensitivity.

60 Vbeta and 13 Jbeta primers were used in PCR. Data came from immunoSEQ multiplex PCR; TCRdb stores just in-frame clones and leaves some out. The data contain some 150,000 clones, approximately 78% of them singletons. This clone appeared a few times. The antigen is unknown. The CDR3 totals 20 residues. V was pared by 7 bases and J by 5 bases, with 33 bases between. CDR1 and CDR2 (germline): SGHTA, FQGTGA. The sample consisted of PBMCs. The chain joins TRBV7-3 to TRBJ2-1; a possible D gene is TRBD2 (7 bases). This receptor was identified in a woman aged 45-65 years in good health and CMV-seropositive. CDR3 in amino acids: CASNPKGGDEGPESNNEQFF. CDR3 nucleotide sequence: TGTGCCAGCAACCCCAAGGGGGGGGACGAGGGCCCTGAGTCTAACAATGAGCAGTTCTTC.